Following are 29 T cell receptor beta chains from one sample sequenced in a study of blood T cell repertoires in COVID-19. Libraries were prepared by immunoSEQ multiplex PCR; TCRdb keeps only in-frame clonotypes and omits some of them. The table lists 56,000 or so clones, roughly nine tenths of them singletons. Sequencing was done on a sample of peripheral blood. The origin of the receptors is a woman aged 60-75 years with COVID-19, enrolled during active disease.

DNA for the CDR3: TGTGCCAGTAGTATAAGAGGGAGAGCGACAGATACGCAGTATTTT. Amino acid sequence: CASSIRGRATDTQYF. The gene calls are TRBV19 and TRBJ2-3, with D perhaps matching TRBD2 (5 bases). The CDR3 totals 15 residues. V lost 2 bases, J lost 3 bases, and 12 bases lay in between. CDR1 is LNHDA and CDR2 is SQIVND in the germline V gene (reference sequence). Drawing the rest from reference TRBV19 and TRBJ2-3, the complete variable domain is DGGITQSPKYLFRKEGQNVTLSCEQNLNHDAMYWYRQDPGQGLRLIYYSQIVNDFQKGDIAEGYSVSREKKESFPLTVTSAQKNPTAFYLCASSIRGRATDTQYFGPGTRLTVL.

This clone was observed a single time. The CDR3 DNA reads as TGTGCCAGCAGCGAAGGGACAGGGTGGGAGACCCAGTACTTC. It codes for CASSEGTGWETQYF. J is TRBJ2-5 and V is TRBV11-2; 9 nucleotides match TRBD1. The ends lost 5 bases at V and 5 bases at J; junction bases unmatched: 6. CDR1 and CDR2 (germline): SGHAT, FQNNGV. This CDR3 region has 14 residues.

This clone was detected a few times. The DNA of the CDR3 is TGTGCCAGTAGTATAGATCCAGGGGGTTTAAGTACTGAAGCTTTCTTT. This codes for CASSIDPGGLSTEAFF. The chain combines TRBV19 with TRBJ1-1, with 7 bases identical to TRBD1. From germline, CDR1 is LNHDA and CDR2 SQIVND (reference sequence). The CDR3 runs 16 residues. The junction had 9 bases not matched to a gene; V was cut back by 0 bases and J by 5 bases.

The chain uses TRBV29-1 and TRBJ2-1; TRBD1 matches at 10 bases. J was trimmed by 2 bases and V by 1 base; bases with no gene match: 8. Germline V lookup: CDR1 SQVTM, CDR2 ANQGSEA. CDR3 length: 17 residues. The CDR3 loop reads CSVEGVRTGGTYNEQFF. The CDR3 nucleotides are TGCAGCGTTGAAGGAGTTCGGACAGGGGGGACCTACAATGAGCAGTTCTTC.

The chain combines TRBV4-1 with TRBJ1-1; 7 bases align to TRBD1. Germline-derived CDR1 and CDR2 are MGHRA and YSYEKL. With V trimmed by 5 bases and J by 0 bases, 15 bases remained unmatched. There are 18 residues in the CDR3. The CDR3 bases are TGCGCCAGCAGCGAACGACAGGGTACAACCTTTTTGAACACTGAAGCTTTCTTT. This encodes CASSERQGTTFLNTEAFF.

Only one count was recorded for this clone. The chain is built from TRBV2 and TRBJ1-2; 10 nucleotides line up with TRBD1. The junction had 5 bases not matched to a gene; V was cut back by 6 bases and J by 4 bases. This CDR3 is 14 amino acids long. The germline CDR1 and CDR2 sequences are SNHLY and FYNNEI. CDR3 in DNA: TGTGCCAGCAGCGATAGACAGGGGGCCTATGGCTACACCTTC. Its translation: CASSDRQGAYGYTF.

The gene calls are TRBV28 and TRBJ2-1, with a tentative D call TRBD2 (6 bases). This CDR3 has 14 residues. CDR1 and CDR2 from the germline V gene are MDHEN and SYDVKM. V was trimmed by 7 bases and J by 10 bases, leaving 20 bases between them. Here the CDR3 reads CASTLFRGGMEQFF. CDR3 DNA: TGTGCCAGCACCTTATTTAGAGGCGGGATGGAGCAGTTCTTC.

The CDR3 here is CASSELVSTDTQYF. CDR3 DNA sequence: TGTGCCAGCAGTGAGCTAGTTTCGACAGATACGCAGTATTTT. V is TRBV2 and J is TRBJ2-3, with D unresolved. From germline, CDR1 is SNHLY and CDR2 FYNNEI. The CDR3 spans 14 residues. Trimming cost V 3 bases and J 3 bases, with 10 bases left between them.

The chain is built from TRBV12-3 or TRBV12-4 and TRBJ2-1, with 9 bases aligning to TRBD2. Trimming cost V 3 bases and J 9 bases; bases outside gene matches: 3. The CDR3 extends over 13 amino acids. The CDR3 loop is CASSLAGGVEQFF. DNA for the CDR3: TGTGCCAGCAGTTTGGCGGGAGGGGTTGAGCAGTTCTTC.

J is TRBJ2-7 and V is TRBV4-3; weak D call: TRBD2 (7 bases). The germline CDR1 and CDR2 sequences are LGHNA and YSLEER. With 3 bases removed from V and 0 bases from J, the gap between germline ends came to 21 bases. The CDR3 loop spans 18 amino acids. CDR3: CASSQAGAGATGSYEQYF. CDR3 nucleotides: TGCGCCAGCAGCCAGGCAGGGGCGGGAGCGACAGGCTCCTACGAGCAGTACTTC.

The rearrangement links TRBV28 to TRBJ1-2; perhaps TRBD1 as D (5 bases). Germline CDR1 reads MDHEN; CDR2 reads SYDVKM. The V gene lost 4 bases and the J gene lost 1 base, with 16 bases spanning the gap. CDR3 length: 16 residues. The CDR3: CASSSQIQAFNYGYTF. CDR3 sequence (DNA): TGTGCCAGCAGTTCCCAAATACAGGCGTTTAACTATGGCTACACCTTC.

The chain joins TRBV4-1 to TRBJ2-5; D ambiguous. The length of the CDR3 is 11 residues. The germline CDR1 and CDR2 sequences are MGHRA and YSYEKL. Deletions cut 7 bases from V and 1 base from J, with 4 bases between. Here the CDR3 DNA reads TGCGCCAGCACCATCCAAGAGACCCAGTACTTC. Residues: CASTIQETQYF.

This chain links TRBV3-1 (or the pseudogene TRBV3-2) with TRBJ1-6, with D maybe TRBD1 (6 bases). V was cut by 3 bases and J by 10 bases, with 25 bases left in between. Germline assignment: CDR1 LGHDT and CDR2 YNNKEL (reference sequence). The CDR3 totals 18 residues. The CDR3 reads CASSQGGQGTVFYSPLHF. CDR3 nucleotides: TGTGCCAGCAGCCAGGGGGGGCAGGGAACGGTTTTTTACTCACCCCTCCACTTT.

The rearrangement links TRBV6-5 to TRBJ2-7, with TRBD2 matching over 8 bases. Per the germline V gene, CDR1 is MNHEY and CDR2 is SVGAGI. V dropped 2 bases and J dropped 4; count of bases not matched to a gene: 4. CDR3 length: 14 residues. Here the CDR3 DNA reads TGTGCCAGCAGTTACACTAGCGGAAAGTACGAGCAGTACTTC. It is translated as CASSYTSGKYEQYF.

This rearrangement joins TRBV6-6 to TRBJ2-1; 8 bases map to TRBD2. CDR1 is MNHNY, CDR2 SVGAGI, per germline (reference sequence). Trimming took 4 bases from V and 3 from J; bases not matched to a gene: 2. The length of the CDR3 is 14 residues. CDR3 DNA: TGTGCCAGCAGTTCGGGACTAGTCTACAATGAGCAGTTCTTC. Translating it yields CASSSGLVYNEQFF.

The J gene is TRBJ1-5, the V gene TRBV2, with TRBD1 matching 7 bases. Germline CDR1 reads SNHLY; CDR2 reads FYNNEI. This CDR3 has 15 amino acids. Trimming removed 5 bases from V and 2 bases from J; junction bases left unmatched: 6. The DNA for the CDR3 is TGTGCCAGCAGTAGACAGGGTACGGGCAATCAGCCCCAGCATTTT. Its protein product is CASSRQGTGNQPQHF. Supplemented by reference TRBV2 and TRBJ1-5, the full variable domain reads EPEVTQTPSHQVTQMGQEVILRCVPISNHLYFYWYRQILGQKVEFLVSFYNNEISEKSEIFDDQFSVERPDGSNFTLKIRSTKLEDSAMYFCASSRQGTGNQPQHFGDGTRLSIL.

V and J are TRBV6-5 and TRBJ2-7; tentatively, D is TRBD1 (6 bases). Deletions cut 2 bases from V and 2 bases from J, with 13 bases between. There are 15 residues in the CDR3. Germline V CDR1 and CDR2: MNHEY, SVGAGI. The DNA for the CDR3 is TGTGCCAGCAGTTACGGGGGCGGTCTAGCCTACGAGCAGTACTTC. Amino acids: CASSYGGGLAYEQYF.

The genes are TRBV19 and TRBJ2-2; 8 bases align to TRBD2. CDR1 is LNHDA, CDR2 SQIVND, per germline (reference sequence). The CDR3 sequence is 14 residues long. The junction had 8 bases not matched to a gene; V was cut back by 8 bases and J by 6 bases. This CDR3 is CASRTSSAAGELFF. The CDR3 DNA reads TGTGCCAGTCGGACTAGCTCGGCCGCCGGGGAGCTGTTTTTT. Combining the CDR3 with reference TRBV19 and TRBJ2-2 gives the whole variable domain DGGITQSPKYLFRKEGQNVTLSCEQNLNHDAMYWYRQDPGQGLRLIYYSQIVNDFQKGDIAEGYSVSREKKESFPLTVTSAQKNPTAFYLCASRTSSAAGELFFGEGSRLTVL.

V usage is TRBV13 and J usage is TRBJ1-2; 9 nucleotides line up with TRBD1. The CDR3 contains 14 residues. V gave up 5 bases and J gave up 7 bases; unmatched junction bases: 8. CDR1 PRHDT and CDR2 FYEKMQ come from the germline V gene (reference sequence). The CDR3 DNA reads TGTGCCAGCAGCCACGGACAGGGGAGGGCTGGCTACACCTTC. It translates to CASSHGQGRAGYTF.

V is TRBV7-9 and J is TRBJ1-1, with TRBD1 as a possible D gene (6 bases). CDR1 and CDR2 (germline): SEHNR, FQNEAQ (reference sequence). This CDR3 is built from 15 residues. Trimming took off 2 bases at V and 3 bases at J, with 13 bases between the two ends. The DNA for the CDR3 is TGTGCCAGCAGCTTATCCGGGGGGCAGGACACTGAAGCTTTCTTT. Amino acids: CASSLSGGQDTEAFF.

The rearrangement links TRBV4-2 to TRBJ1-2; D is unresolved. Germline CDR1 reads LGHNA; CDR2 reads YNFKEQ. The CDR3 is made up of 13 amino acids. The V end lost 0 bases, the J end lost 8 bases, and 10 bases lay between the germline ends. The CDR3 loop is CASSQDRGGGYTF. The CDR3 DNA is TGTGCCAGCAGCCAAGATCGGGGAGGGGGCTACACCTTC.

In its sample, this clone was seen a few times. The chain employs TRBV11-3 and TRBJ2-7; 7 positions agree with TRBD1. This CDR3 spans 15 amino acids. J gave up 4 bases and V 2 bases, and 8 bases lay outside the gene matches. Germline loops: CDR1 SGHNT, CDR2 YENEEA. As DNA, the CDR3 is TGTGCCAGCAGCTTACAACTTAGGGGGCGATACGAGCAGTACTTC. Translation: CASSLQLRGRYEQYF. Full variable domain (missing parts from reference TRBV11-3 and TRBJ2-7): EAGVVQSPRYKIIEKKQPVAFWCNPISGHNTLYWYLQNLGQGPELLIRYENEEAVDDSQLPKDRFSAERLKGVDSTLKIQPAELGDSAVYLCASSLQLRGRYEQYFGPGTRLTVT.

The rearrangement uses TRBV9 and TRBJ2-6, with TRBD2 as a possible D gene (6 bases). Looked up from germline, CDR1 is SGDLS and CDR2 is YYNGEE. Deletions cut 3 bases from V and 3 bases from J, with 16 bases between. CDR3 length equals 17 residues. The CDR3 loop reads CASSATGTLIGANVLTF. CDR3 bases: TGTGCCAGCAGCGCTACCGGGACTCTAATTGGGGCCAACGTCCTGACTTTC.

This chain links TRBV2 with TRBJ1-1, with a tentative D call TRBD1 (6 bases). Germline V gene lookup returns CDR1 SNHLY and CDR2 FYNNEI. V was cut by 6 bases and J by 3 bases, with 23 bases left in between. The CDR3 length is 17 residues. CDR3 sequence: CASSNPGRGRSDTEAFF. The CDR3 DNA reads TGTGCCAGCAGCAACCCTGGGAGGGGGAGGTCGGACACTGAAGCTTTCTTT.

The V call is TRBV7-9, the J call TRBJ1-2; D gene unclear. V lost 8 bases to trimming and J lost 4 bases, with 11 bases between them. This CDR3 spans 12 amino acids. The germline V gene has CDR1 SEHNR and CDR2 FQNEAQ (reference sequence). CDR3 residues: CASENPVYGYTF. DNA for the CDR3: TGTGCCAGCGAGAATCCCGTCTATGGCTACACCTTC.

The chain employs TRBV7-2 and TRBJ1-4, with TRBD1 identical over 11 bases. CDR3 length: 16 amino acids. Germline values: CDR1 SGHTA, CDR2 FQGNSA. With 2 bases clipped from V and 8 bases from J, the junction kept 7 bases outside the gene matches. The DNA for the CDR3 is TGTGCCAGCAGCTTAAACGGACAGGGGGCACGGGAAAAACTGTTTTTT. This translates into CASSLNGQGAREKLFF.

The V gene is TRBV6-5, the J gene TRBJ1-1, with 7 nucleotides matching TRBD1. CDR1 is MNHEY and CDR2 is SVGAGI in the germline V gene. The length of the CDR3 is 14 residues. V was clipped by 2 bases and J by 1 base; unmatched bases: 1. CDR3 bases: TGTGCCAGCAGTTACCGGGACAGGAACACTGAAGCTTTCTTT. Translation gives CASSYRDRNTEAFF.

This chain joins TRBV3-1 (or the pseudogene TRBV3-2) and TRBJ2-1; 8 positions match TRBD1. CDR3 length: 15 residues. Trimming took 4 bases from V and 3 from J; bases not matched to a gene: 5. Germline CDR1 reads LGHDT; CDR2 reads YNNKEL (reference sequence). CDR3 sequence reads: CASSPQGARYNEQFF. The DNA for the CDR3 is TGTGCCAGCAGCCCTCAGGGGGCCCGCTACAATGAGCAGTTCTTC.

The chain is built from TRBV6-2 or TRBV6-3 and TRBJ2-1; the match to TRBD2 covers 7 bases. The CDR3 consists of 15 residues. The germline gives CDR1 MNHEY, CDR2 SVGEGT. The J segment lost 7 bases and the V segment lost 2 bases, leaving 8 bases of the junction unmatched. This CDR3 reads CASSYGAGIRNEQFF. The CDR3, as DNA: TGTGCCAGCAGTTACGGAGCGGGGATCCGGAATGAGCAGTTCTTC.